This is a list of T cell receptor beta chains from one sample in a study of PD-1 blockade in classical Hodgkin lymphoma. Clones were sequenced by immunoSEQ multiplex PCR, and TCRdb holds only the in-frame ones, with some missing. The sample shows roughly 100,000 clones, over 85% of them seen only once. The input for sequencing was peripheral blood mononuclear cells (PBMCs), taken before the fourth cycle of nivolumab. The source of these receptors is a human donor with classical Hodgkin lymphoma. The conserved cysteine and the conserved F or W are not part of the CDR3 here. D genes are given only for firm matches.

-	TRBV15	TRBJ1-4	14	ATSTRRDSTNEKLF
TRBD1	TRBV7-8	TRBJ1-3	12	ASSRSGQGNTIY
TRBD2	TRBV7-2	TRBJ2-7	13	ASSLAWTRAYEQY
-	TRBV5-1	TRBJ2-1	14	ASSLTGISSYNEQF
-	TRBV28	TRBJ2-2	11	ASAGSNTGELF
-	TRBV19	TRBJ1-3	13	ASSKTTGGGNTIY
TRBD2	TRBV7-9	TRBJ2-3	17	ASSSPLGVAGAGTDTQY
-	TRBV11-2	TRBJ2-3	11	ASSFEATDTQY
-	TRBV11-3	TRBJ1-1	11	ASSATTVTEAF
-	TRBV27	TRBJ1-4	12	ASSVRALNEKLF
-	TRBV28	TRBJ1-1	13	ASSLGTFQNTEAF
-	TRBV28	TRBJ1-1	13	ASSQLSTGNTEAF
TRBD1	TRBV5-1	TRBJ1-2	11	ASSPDRGGGYT
TRBD1	TRBV5-6	TRBJ2-5	14	ASSLPEGQVQETQY
-	TRBV29-1	TRBJ2-7	12	SAWVQVLSYEQY